This T cell receptor (beta chain) was obtained from a study of cytomegalovirus exposure and HLA in healthy donors. On this clone: The antigen is undetermined.

Trimming pared 0 bases from V and 3 bases from J, leaving 18 bases between. Looked up from germline, CDR1 is SSHAT and CDR2 is FNYEAQ (reference sequence). The CDR3 consists of 17 residues. Study findings and constraints: Three CMV-associated chains proved CMV antigen-specific in vitro.

With 60 Vbeta and 13 Jbeta primers, the PCR was carried out. Per the authors' pipeline: Later, some 75 million unique TCR beta chains were counted in an analysis, and about 10 million of them were shared. Repertoires were generated with immunoSEQ multiplex PCR, while TCRdb's copy carries only in-frame clones and drops some. V, J and clone size are taken as reported in that table, and D and trimming were inferred from the DNA itself. In the table there are roughly 200,000 clones, 79% of which are singletons. The clonotype was recovered from a woman aged 30 to 39 in good health and CMV-seropositive. This chain joins TRBV7-7 and TRBJ2-7; the D gene is possibly TRBD2 (5 bases). The sample comprised PBMCs. The CDR3 region has the DNA TGTGCCAGCAGCTTAGCCCGAGATCTGGACTTGATCTACGAGCAGTACTTC. This gives the protein CASSLARDLDLIYEQYF. Together with reference TRBV7-7 and TRBJ2-7, the CDR3 gives the full variable domain: GAGVSQSPRYKVTKRGQDVTLRCDPISSHATLYWYQQALGQGPEFLTYFNYEAQPDKSGLPSDRFSAERPEGSISTLTIQRTEQRDSAMYRCASSLARDLDLIYEQYFGPGTRLTVT.